These 10 T cell receptor beta chains originate from one sample sequenced in a study of neurological immune-mediated disorders. TCRdb fed the 5' RACE reads into MiXCR, producing one record per CDR3 protein. The profile shows around 27,000 distinct CDR3 sequences, about 16% of them singletons. Specimen: PBMCs. The receptors here all came from a man between 65 and 85 years old in good health.

This rearrangement joins TRBV29-1 to TRBJ2-5; either TRBD1 or TRBD2 may supply D (5 bases each). The CDR3 is made up of 12 amino acids. V was pared by 7 bases and J by 2 bases, with 11 bases between. Germline CDR1 and CDR2: SQVTM and ANQGSEA. CDR3 nucleotide sequence: TGCAGCGCGGGACGGCTACAAGAGACCCAGTACTTC. Translating gives CSAGRLQETQYF.

This chain connects TRBV12-3 or TRBV12-4 to TRBJ2-3; TRBD2 matches at 7 bases. V lost 5 bases and J lost 12; bases outside the gene matches: 20. There are 16 residues in the CDR3. The CDR3 sequence: CASSLSGSVGGDIQYF. The CDR3 nucleotides read TGTGCCAGCAGTCTCTCCGGGTCCGTGGGAGGGGATATTCAGTATTTT.

In this sample, this clonotype turned up many times. This chain joins TRBV7-2 and TRBJ2-2; a weak D match, TRBD1 (6 bases). The germline V gene has CDR1 SGHTA and CDR2 FQGNSA. The CDR3 totals 16 residues. The V gene lost 5 bases and the J gene lost 1 base, with 14 bases spanning the gap. CDR3 residues: CASSPQGGVNTGELFF. The CDR3 DNA reads TGTGCCAGCAGCCCCCAAGGGGGTGTGAACACCGGGGAGCTGTTTTTT.

This clonotype was seen repeatedly, ten times or more. The V call is TRBV28, the J call TRBJ2-7, with 8 bases identical to TRBD1. Germline V gene data show CDR1 as MDHEN and CDR2 as SYDVKM. This CDR3 has 18 amino acids. V was clipped by 1 base and J by 6 bases; unmatched bases: 17. CDR3 in amino acids: CASSLLSFAGRGTGEQYF. The CDR3, as DNA: TGTGCCAGCAGTTTATTGTCATTTGCGGGCAGGGGGACAGGCGAGCAGTACTTC.

This clonotype occurred many times. The chain uses TRBV7-2 and TRBJ1-6; D is unclear. This CDR3 contains 14 residues. Trimming shortened V by 7 bases and J by 5 bases, and 12 bases separated the two germline ends. Germline V gene data show CDR1 as SGHTA and CDR2 as FQGNSA. CDR3 amino acids: CASTKRQDNSPLHF. The CDR3 coding sequence is TGTGCCAGCACCAAAAGGCAGGATAATTCACCCCTCCACTTT.

This clonotype was detected ten times or more. The chain uses TRBV5-1 and TRBJ2-7, with 7 positions matching TRBD2. The CDR3 contains 16 residues. The germline V gene has CDR1 SGHRS and CDR2 YFSETQ. V was pared by 4 bases and J by 0 bases, with 10 bases of the junction left unmatched. Here the CDR3 reads CASSTSTGGSSYEQYF. Here the CDR3 DNA reads TGCGCCAGCAGCACCTCGACGGGCGGGAGCTCCTACGAGCAGTACTTC.

This clonotype was seen a handful of times. This may come from a read error, since a much larger clone is one base off. The chain links TRBV12-3 or TRBV12-4 to TRBJ1-2; 7 bases agree with TRBD1. This CDR3 is built from 16 residues. In DNA, the CDR3 is TGTGTCAGCAGTTTGGCTGACAGGGATTTGTACTATGGCTACACCTTC. It specifies CVSSLADRDLYYGYTF.

In the case of this clonotype: An end of the junction differs from the germline gene, which may be a read error. The rearrangement uses TRBV4-3 and TRBJ2-7, with TRBD1 matching over 12 bases. Germline V CDR1 and CDR2: LGHNA, YSLEER. The CDR3 has 18 residues. CDR3 nucleotide sequence: TGCGCCATCAGCCAAGAGCCCTCCGGGACAGGGGGCTCCTACGAGCACTGCTTC. It is translated as CAISQEPSGTGGSYEHCF.

This clonotype was counted at least ten times. The V gene is TRBV19, the J gene TRBJ2-7; no firm D call. Trimming removed 6 bases from V and 0 bases from J, with 12 bases in between. The V gene's germline CDR1 is LNHDA and CDR2 SQIVND (reference sequence). The CDR3 totals 14 residues. The CDR3 spells CASSYQDSSYEQYF. The CDR3 DNA follows: TGTGCCAGTAGCTACCAGGATAGCTCCTACGAGCAGTACTTC.

This clonotype was found many times. The CDR3 DNA follows: TGTGCCAGCAGTTACTCAAAAAACAGGGGAGACTATGGCTACACCTTC. Its translation is CASSYSKNRGDYGYTF. This chain joins TRBV6-5 and TRBJ1-2; 7 nucleotides line up with TRBD1. Per germline, CDR1 MNHEY and CDR2 SVGAGI. CDR3 length: 16 amino acids. The trim removed 0 bases at V and 3 bases at J, leaving 7 bases unmatched.